This T cell receptor (beta chain) derives from a study of beta chain features in type 1 diabetes. Study-level information: Patient and healthy donor groups were alike in age, gender and cell yields.

CDR3 size: 18 residues. Germline V gives CDR1 LNHNV, CDR2 YYDKDF (reference sequence). V lost 0 bases and J lost 5; bases outside the gene matches: 9. This clone appeared a few times. Its antigen is currently unknown. Expressed TCRB transcripts got sequenced, as all isolated RNA was reverse transcribed. Assay used: immunoSEQ multiplex PCR; TCRdb lists only in-frame clones, some missing. In the table there are about 160,000 clones, around 8.4% of which are singletons. Regarding the study as a whole: TCRB CDR3s were moderately but significantly shorter in Type 1 diabetes patients in all four CD4+ subsets.

V usage is TRBV15 and J usage is TRBJ2-3; 12 nucleotides line up with TRBD2. The material sequenced was central memory CD4+ T cells from blood. The receptor was isolated from a woman aged 18-29 years with type 1 diabetes. CDR3 protein: CATSRDSPSGGALDTQYF. CDR3 DNA: TGTGCCACCAGCAGAGATTCTCCTAGCGGGGGGGCCTTAGATACGCAGTATTTT.